These 8 T cell receptor beta chains originate from one sample sequenced in a study of T cells expressing NK-cell markers. TCRdb reprocessed the 5' RACE reads and reports one entry per CDR3 protein, with no DNA. The sample totals 550,000 to 600,000 distinct CDR3 sequences. The sample was blood T cells: a sorted CD56 or NKG2C T cell subset, CD4+ or CD8+ T cells, or bulk PBMC T cells (not recorded which). Every receptor here comes from a man younger than 35 in good health.

The chain carries TRBV6-5 and TRBJ2-7; TCRdb's assignment of TRBD1 cannot be checked, as there is no DNA. The CDR3 contains 12 residues. CDR1 is MNHEY, CDR2 SVGAGI, per germline. CDR3 in amino acids: CASSYLRTEQYF.

The rearrangement uses TRBV7-6 and TRBJ2-7; the TRBD2 assignment by TCRdb is unverifiable without DNA. The CDR3 spans 18 residues. CDR1 and CDR2 from the germline V gene are SGHVS and FNYEAQ. CDR3 sequence reads: CASSSSPGTSGFIYEQYF.

The chain has TRBV28 and TRBJ2-7; TCRdb gives TRBD1 as the D gene, but with no DNA this cannot be confirmed. This CDR3 has 13 amino acids. Germline values: CDR1 MDHEN, CDR2 SYDVKM. The CDR3 region is CASTDRPPYEQYF.

The chain is built from TRBV7-7 and TRBJ2-1; the D call of TRBD2 rests on TCRdb alone, since no DNA is present to check it. The CDR3 is 15 amino acids. CDR1 SSHAT and CDR2 FNYEAQ come from the germline V gene (reference sequence). Here the CDR3 reads CASSSTSGSGAEQFF.

The rearrangement joins TRBV5-1 to TRBJ2-1. Germline V lookup: CDR1 SGHRS, CDR2 YFSETQ. The CDR3 has 16 residues. The CDR3 spells CASSFFLRAETNEQFF.

CDR3 loop: CASRGQTTGSYNEQFF. J is TRBJ2-1 and V is TRBV6-5; TCRdb returns TRBD1, unconfirmable since there is no DNA. This CDR3 region has 16 residues. Germline V gene sequence: CDR1 MNHEY, CDR2 SVGAGI.

The V gene is TRBV5-6, the J gene TRBJ2-1; the D call of TRBD2 rests on TCRdb alone, since no DNA is present to check it. The length of the CDR3 is 18 residues. In germline, CDR1 is SGHDT, CDR2 YYEEEE. This CDR3 reads CASSGGTSGFSSYNEQFF.

The rearrangement uses TRBV7-9 and TRBJ2-7; the TCRdb D gene call, TRBD1, has no DNA to confirm it. CDR1 SEHNR and CDR2 FQNEAQ come from the germline V gene (reference sequence). CDR3 length: 15 residues. The CDR3 sequence is CASSPSTGGLDEQYF.